Below, one T cell receptor beta chain is given with its context. The data originate from a study of blood T cell repertoires in COVID-19. In the study's own analysis: How many nucleated cells were present was estimated from reference gene primer amplification. Libraries were prepared by immunoSEQ multiplex PCR; TCRdb keeps only in-frame clonotypes and omits some of them. V and J calls and clone size are as listed in that table; D and trimming were resolved from the DNA. The sample holds about 69,000 clones, 60% to 85% seen once. The origin of this receptor is a man between 60 and 75 years old with acute or convalescent COVID-19. Source material: peripheral blood.

The CDR3 reads CASSFLGQSYNEQFF. CDR3 coding DNA: TGTGCCAGCAGCTTTCTAGGACAGTCCTACAATGAGCAGTTCTTC. The genes are TRBV5-6 and TRBJ2-1, with D perhaps matching TRBD1 (6 bases). Deletions cut 2 bases from V and 1 base from J, with 10 bases between. The germline gives CDR1 SGHDT, CDR2 YYEEEE. The CDR3 is made up of 15 amino acids.